The next 7 T cell receptor beta chains were all read from a single sample in a study of PD-1 blockade in classical Hodgkin lymphoma. Data came from immunoSEQ multiplex PCR; TCRdb stores just in-frame clones and leaves some out. The sample has approximately 160,000 clones; around 73% are singletons. Each patient experienced a relapse that followed autologous stem cell transplantation, and brentuximab vedotin exposure varied. Specimen: peripheral blood mononuclear cells (PBMCs), collected before the second cycle of nivolumab. The receptors originated from a human donor with classical Hodgkin lymphoma.

The chain combines TRBV18 with TRBJ2-1, with TRBD1 matching 7 bases. This CDR3 contains 14 residues. Trimming at V came to 3 bases and at J to 3 bases, leaving 2 bases not matched to a gene. Germline V gene lookup returns CDR1 KGHSH and CDR2 LQKENI. The CDR3 spells CASSPGQRYNEQFF. CDR3 DNA: TGTGCCAGCTCACCGGGACAGCGCTACAATGAGCAGTTCTTC.

This chain joins TRBV5-8 and TRBJ1-5; a possible D gene is TRBD1 (6 bases). Trimming took 4 bases from V and 7 from J, leaving 24 bases between them. The CDR3 runs to 17 residues. Germline V gene sequence: CDR1 SGHTS, CDR2 YDEGEE. The CDR3 protein is CASSRIGWQGISQPQHF. The CDR3 DNA reads as TGTGCCAGCAGCCGAATTGGTTGGCAGGGGATCAGCCAGCCCCAGCATTTT.

The chain has TRBV6-5 and TRBJ2-7; possibly TRBD2 for D (5 bases). The CDR3 has 15 residues. In germline, CDR1 is MNHEY, CDR2 SVGAGI. V dropped 5 bases and J dropped 0 bases, with 14 bases sitting between them. This chain's CDR3 is CASSQPRGYSYEQYF. The CDR3 DNA sequence: TGTGCCAGCAGTCAGCCCCGAGGGTACTCCTACGAGCAGTACTTC.

The V gene is TRBV5-6, the J gene TRBJ2-5; 9 nucleotides align to TRBD1. The J call may not be correct, given that the DNA end is closer to TRBJ2-7. The CDR3 is made up of 15 amino acids. Looked up from germline, CDR1 is SGHDT and CDR2 is YYEEEE. This CDR3 is CASSQQGANSYEQYF. The DNA of the CDR3 is TGTGCCAGCAGCCAACAGGGGGCCAACTCCTACGAGCAGTACTTC.

This chain connects TRBV6-5 to TRBJ1-4, with TRBD1 matching over 8 bases. The germline V gene encodes CDR1 MNHEY and CDR2 SVGAGI. The ends lost 6 bases at V and 0 bases at J; junction bases unmatched: 3. This CDR3 is built from 15 residues. This CDR3 is CASRLQGATNEKLFF. Written as DNA, the CDR3 is TGTGCCAGCAGACTACAGGGGGCAACTAATGAAAAACTGTTTTTT.

CDR3 amino acids: CASSEEGRETQYF. The CDR3 DNA reads TGTGCCAGCAGTGAAGAGGGGAGGGAGACCCAGTACTTC. This chain uses TRBV2 with TRBJ2-5; D is possibly TRBD2 (6 bases). The CDR3 spans 13 residues. Trimming removed 1 base from V and 5 bases from J, with 8 bases in between. In germline, CDR1 is SNHLY, CDR2 FYNNEI.

The rearrangement joins TRBV2 to TRBJ2-7; 8 bases are a match to TRBD1. The CDR3 sequence is 14 residues long. V trimming: 0 bases; J trimming: 3 bases; junction bases outside the gene matches: 1. Germline CDR1 and CDR2: SNHLY and FYNNEI. As DNA, the CDR3 is TGTGCCAGCAGTGAAGCCGGGACAGGCTACGAGCAGTACTTC. This codes for CASSEAGTGYEQYF.